Each of the 19 T cell receptor beta chains below was sequenced from the same sample in a study of cytomegalovirus exposure and HLA in healthy donors. PCR employed 60 Vbeta and 13 Jbeta primers. Repertoires were generated with immunoSEQ multiplex PCR, while TCRdb's copy carries only in-frame clones and drops some. The table shows 150,000 to 200,000 clones, with roughly 79% occurring only once. The sample taken for sequencing was PBMCs. Every receptor here comes from a woman in her thirties or forties in good health and CMV-seronegative.

The chain carries TRBV28 and TRBJ1-2; D unresolved. Trimming stripped 4 bases from V and 5 bases from J, with 14 bases between. CDR3 length: 14 residues. Per germline, CDR1 MDHEN and CDR2 SYDVKM. As DNA, the CDR3 is TGTGCCAGCAGTTCCCCCGGAGGCCTTTATGGCTACACCTTC. This sequence encodes CASSSPGGLYGYTF.

V gene TRBV2 combines with J gene TRBJ2-2; D may be TRBD2 (6 bases). This CDR3 comprises 14 residues. V lost 6 bases and J lost 6, with 14 bases in between. In germline, CDR1 is SNHLY, CDR2 FYNNEI. CDR3 sequence (DNA): TGTGCCAGCAGAGACACTAGCAGGTCCGGGGAGCTGTTTTTT. It encodes CASRDTSRSGELFF.

This rearrangement joins TRBV2 to TRBJ1-4, with TRBD1 identical over 7 bases. This CDR3 is 14 amino acids long. Germline V gene lookup returns CDR1 SNHLY and CDR2 FYNNEI. The V gene end was trimmed by 10 bases and the J gene end by 7 bases; junction bases not matched to a gene: 12. CDR3 protein: CATEMRQGGEKLFF. The CDR3 DNA sequence: TGTGCCACCGAGATGAGGCAGGGGGGTGAAAAACTGTTTTTT.

This chain uses TRBV5-8 with TRBJ2-7; 7 nucleotides align to TRBD1. CDR3 length: 13 residues. V shed 4 bases and J 1 base; nucleotides not matched to a gene: 2. Germline lookup yields CDR1 SGHTS and CDR2 YDEGEE. The CDR3 bases are TGTGCCAGCAGCCCGGGACAGTCCTACGAGCAGTACTTC. Protein: CASSPGQSYEQYF.

The chain employs TRBV7-8 and TRBJ2-7, with TRBD1 identical over 8 bases. Germline CDR1 reads SGHVS; CDR2 reads FQNEAQ. The CDR3 is 16 residues long. J was trimmed by 3 bases and V by 1 base; bases with no gene match: 8. CDR3 in DNA: TGTGCCAGCAGCTTAGGGGCAGGGGGCAAAGGCTACGAGCAGTACTTC. Protein: CASSLGAGGKGYEQYF.

This chain links TRBV28 with TRBJ2-7, with D possibly being TRBD1 (5 bases). V lost 6 bases and J 2 bases, leaving 23 bases between the germline ends. CDR3 size: 17 residues. CDR1 and CDR2 from the germline V gene are MDHEN and SYDVKM. The CDR3 protein is CASRSLLGYPGTYEQYF. The CDR3 region has the DNA TGTGCCAGCAGGTCGCTTTTGGGCTATCCAGGGACCTACGAGCAGTACTTC.

The chain uses TRBV5-1 and TRBJ2-3; 8 positions match TRBD1. The junction had 3 bases not matched to a gene; V was cut back by 4 bases and J by 2 bases. The CDR3 is 14 residues long. CDR1 and CDR2 from the germline V gene are SGHRS and YFSETQ. CDR3 region: CASSEGQDTDTQYF. CDR3 in DNA: TGCGCCAGCAGCGAGGGACAGGACACAGATACGCAGTATTTT.

This clone was detected a few times. The chain has TRBV6-8 and TRBJ1-1; 12 nucleotides agree with TRBD1. This CDR3 is built from 15 residues. The ends lost 0 bases at V and 10 bases at J; junction bases unmatched: 6. The V gene's germline CDR1 is MNHGY and CDR2 SAAAGT. The CDR3 DNA reads as TGTGCCAGCAGTTACTCTTTAGGGGACAGGGGGCCAGCTTTCTTT. It is translated as CASSYSLGDRGPAFF.

The V call is TRBV5-1, the J call TRBJ2-6, with D uncertain. This CDR3 is 16 amino acids long. V lost 5 bases to trimming and J lost 0 bases, with 12 bases between them. CDR1 is SGHRS, CDR2 YFSETQ, per germline. CDR3 coding DNA: TGCGCCAGCAGTATAACAGATTTCTCTGGGGCCAACGTCCTGACTTTC. Encoded protein: CASSITDFSGANVLTF.

The genes are TRBV2 and TRBJ1-2; 7 bases match TRBD1. Germline V gene lookup returns CDR1 SNHLY and CDR2 FYNNEI. J was trimmed by 6 bases and V by 4 bases; bases with no gene match: 5. This CDR3 spans 13 amino acids. DNA of the CDR3: TGTGCCAGCAGTGTGACAGGGCGGGATGGCTACACCTTC. Amino acid sequence: CASSVTGRDGYTF. The whole variable domain, filled in from reference TRBV2 and TRBJ1-2, reads EPEVTQTPSHQVTQMGQEVILRCVPISNHLYFYWYRQILGQKVEFLVSFYNNEISEKSEIFDDQFSVERPDGSNFTLKIRSTKLEDSAMYFCASSVTGRDGYTFGSGTRLTVV.

The genes are TRBV7-9 and TRBJ2-7; 7 nucleotides match TRBD2. Germline values: CDR1 SEHNR, CDR2 FQNEAQ (reference sequence). Trimming removed 4 bases from V and 3 bases from J; junction bases left unmatched: 9. The CDR3 loop spans 15 amino acids. The CDR3 nucleotides are TGTGCCAGCAGCTCCAGCGGGACGGCAAACTACGAGCAGTACTTC. Translating it yields CASSSSGTANYEQYF.

J is TRBJ2-1 and V is TRBV9, with D maybe TRBD2 (6 bases). Germline assignment: CDR1 SGDLS and CDR2 YYNGEE. The germline V and J ends were trimmed by 3 bases and 5 bases, with 12 bases remaining between them. The CDR3 is 14 amino acids. Here the CDR3 reads CASSGGLSDNEQFF. The DNA for the CDR3 is TGTGCCAGCAGCGGCGGACTAAGCGACAATGAGCAGTTCTTC.

This chain uses TRBV5-8 with TRBJ2-5, with 7 bases aligning to TRBD2. The length of the CDR3 is 16 residues. V was clipped by 2 bases and J by 2 bases; unmatched bases: 9. Germline-derived CDR1 and CDR2 are SGHTS and YDEGEE. The CDR3 region has the DNA TGTGCCAGCAGCTTAAGGGCAGGGAGGGTACAAGAGACCCAGTACTTC. Its protein is CASSLRAGRVQETQYF.

The rearrangement uses TRBV13 and TRBJ2-1, with 10 bases that match TRBD2. Germline values: CDR1 PRHDT, CDR2 FYEKMQ (reference sequence). Losses at the gene ends were 2 bases for V and 9 bases for J; bases not matched to a gene: 7. The CDR3 has 15 residues. CDR3 residues: CASSLLAGAPSEQFF. The CDR3 bases are TGTGCCAGCAGCTTACTAGCGGGAGCTCCAAGTGAGCAGTTCTTC.

The chain is built from TRBV30 and TRBJ2-1, with D hard to call. The V and J ends lost 1 base and 7 bases respectively, with 8 bases between them. This CDR3 is built from 12 residues. The germline CDR1 and CDR2 sequences are GTSNPN and SVGIG (reference sequence). The CDR3 bases are TGTGCCTGGAGTGCTTCCTCGAATGAGCAGTTCTTC. Translation: CAWSASSNEQFF.

The chain couples TRBV4-2 to TRBJ2-1, with D tentatively TRBD2 (6 bases). The CDR3 extends over 16 amino acids. The ends were cut back, 4 bases at V and 3 bases at J, with 16 bases in the middle. Germline CDR1 is LGHNA and CDR2 is YNFKEQ. CDR3 sequence (DNA): TGTGCCAGCAGCCCCGAGGCGGGACCTTACTACAATGAGCAGTTCTTC. It encodes CASSPEAGPYYNEQFF.

The rearrangement joins TRBV15 to TRBJ2-7; TRBD1 matches at 7 bases. The CDR3 is 16 residues long. CDR1 and CDR2 from the germline V gene are LNHNV and YYDKDF (reference sequence). The junction had 11 bases not matched to a gene; V was cut back by 3 bases and J by 3 bases. CDR3 protein: CATSSPHSGGFYEQYF. CDR3 DNA sequence: TGTGCCACCAGCAGTCCCCATTCAGGGGGATTCTACGAGCAGTACTTC.

V is TRBV5-4 and J is TRBJ2-7; the D gene is possibly TRBD1 (6 bases). V was clipped by 0 bases and J by 1 base, with 11 bases between them. The CDR3 is 15 amino acids. The germline V gene has CDR1 SGHNT and CDR2 YYREEE (reference sequence). CDR3 nucleotide sequence: TGTGCCAGCAGCTTGGCGGCAGGGGATTCCTACGAGCAGTACTTC. This codes for CASSLAAGDSYEQYF.

The V gene is TRBV5-6, the J gene TRBJ1-1, with TRBD1 identical over 10 bases. The CDR3 covers 18 residues. V lost 0 bases and J lost 3; bases outside the gene matches: 11. CDR1 SGHDT and CDR2 YYEEEE come from the germline V gene. The CDR3 DNA reads as TGTGCCAGCAGCTTGGCCCCCCCGAGACAGGGGGCAGACACTGAAGCTTTCTTT. Encoded protein: CASSLAPPRQGADTEAFF.